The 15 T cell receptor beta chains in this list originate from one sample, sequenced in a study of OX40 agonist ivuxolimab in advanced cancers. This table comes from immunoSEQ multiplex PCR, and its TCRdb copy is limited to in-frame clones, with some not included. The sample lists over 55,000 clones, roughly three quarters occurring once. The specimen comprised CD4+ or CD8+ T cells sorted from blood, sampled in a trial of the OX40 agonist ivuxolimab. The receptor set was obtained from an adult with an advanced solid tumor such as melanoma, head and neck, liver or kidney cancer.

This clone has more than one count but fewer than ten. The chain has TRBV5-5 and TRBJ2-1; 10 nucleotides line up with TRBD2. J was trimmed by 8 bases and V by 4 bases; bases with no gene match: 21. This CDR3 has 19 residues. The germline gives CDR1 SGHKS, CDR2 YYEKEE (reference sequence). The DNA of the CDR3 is TGTGCCAGCAGCATAACGCAGGGGACGACGGGACTAGCGTCCGATGAGCAGTTCTTC. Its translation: CASSITQGTTGLASDEQFF.

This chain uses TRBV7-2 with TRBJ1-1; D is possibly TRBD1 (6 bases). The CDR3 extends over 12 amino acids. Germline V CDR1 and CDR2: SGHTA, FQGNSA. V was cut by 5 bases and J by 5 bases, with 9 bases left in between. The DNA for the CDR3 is TGTGCCAGCAGCCCCAGGGGAACTGAAGCTTTCTTT. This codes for CASSPRGTEAFF.

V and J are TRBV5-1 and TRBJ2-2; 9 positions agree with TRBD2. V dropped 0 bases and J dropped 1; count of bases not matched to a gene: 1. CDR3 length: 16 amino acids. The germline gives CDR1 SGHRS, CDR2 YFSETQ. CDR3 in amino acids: CASSLVLAGNTGELFF. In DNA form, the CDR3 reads TGCGCCAGCAGCTTGGTACTAGCGGGGAACACCGGGGAGCTGTTTTTT. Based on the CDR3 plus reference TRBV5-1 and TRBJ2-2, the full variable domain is KAGVTQTPRYLIKTRGQQVTLSCSPISGHRSVSWYQQTPGQGLQFLFEYFSETQRNKGNFPGRFSGRQFSNSRSEMNVSTLELGDSALYLCASSLVLAGNTGELFFGEGSRLTVL.

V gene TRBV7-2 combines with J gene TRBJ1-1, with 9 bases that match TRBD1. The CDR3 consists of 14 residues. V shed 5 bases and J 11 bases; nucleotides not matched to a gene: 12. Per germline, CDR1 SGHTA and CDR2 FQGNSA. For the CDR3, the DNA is TGTGCCAGCAGCCCTACCGGGACAGGGTTTGTTGCTTTCTTT. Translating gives CASSPTGTGFVAFF.

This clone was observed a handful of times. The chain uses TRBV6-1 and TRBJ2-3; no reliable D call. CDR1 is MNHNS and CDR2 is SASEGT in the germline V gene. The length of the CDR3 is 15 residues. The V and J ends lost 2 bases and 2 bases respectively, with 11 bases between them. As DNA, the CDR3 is TGTGCCAGCAGTGAAATCGAGCCACACACAGATACGCAGTATTTT. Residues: CASSEIEPHTDTQYF.

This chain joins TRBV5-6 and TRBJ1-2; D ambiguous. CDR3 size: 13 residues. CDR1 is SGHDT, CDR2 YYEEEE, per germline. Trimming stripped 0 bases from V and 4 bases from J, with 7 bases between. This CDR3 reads CASSLERRYGYTF. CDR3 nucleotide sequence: TGTGCCAGCAGCTTGGAACGGCGCTATGGCTACACCTTC. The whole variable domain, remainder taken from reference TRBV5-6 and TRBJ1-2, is DAGVTQSPTHLIKTRGQQVTLRCSPKSGHDTVSWYQQALGQGPQFIFQYYEEEERQRGNFPDRFSGHQFPNYSSELNVNALLLGDSALYLCASSLERRYGYTFGSGTRLTVV.

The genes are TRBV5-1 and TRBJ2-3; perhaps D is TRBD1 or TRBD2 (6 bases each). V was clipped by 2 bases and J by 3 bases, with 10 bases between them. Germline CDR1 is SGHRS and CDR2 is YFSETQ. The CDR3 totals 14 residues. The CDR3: CASSLGGRTDTQYF. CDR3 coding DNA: TGCGCCAGCAGCTTAGGGGGGCGTACAGATACGCAGTATTTT.

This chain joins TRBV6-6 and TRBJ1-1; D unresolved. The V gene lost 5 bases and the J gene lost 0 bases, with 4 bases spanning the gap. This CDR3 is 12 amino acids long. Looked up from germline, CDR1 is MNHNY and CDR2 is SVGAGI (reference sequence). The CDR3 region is CASSRVNTEAFF. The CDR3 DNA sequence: TGTGCCAGCAGTCGGGTGAACACTGAAGCTTTCTTT.

The CDR3 spells CASSLRTSAGSYEQYF. For the CDR3, the DNA is TGTGCCAGCAGCTTGCGGACTAGCGCGGGCTCCTACGAGCAGTACTTC. The chain uses TRBV11-3 and TRBJ2-5, with 9 bases lining up with TRBD2. The DNA end is more similar to TRBJ2-7, so the J call may be wrong. Germline CDR1 is SGHNT and CDR2 is YENEEA. CDR3 size: 16 residues.

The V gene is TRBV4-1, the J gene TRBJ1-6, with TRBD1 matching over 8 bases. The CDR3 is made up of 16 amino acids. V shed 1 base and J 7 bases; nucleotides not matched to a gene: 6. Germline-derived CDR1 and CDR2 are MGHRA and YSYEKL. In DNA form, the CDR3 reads TGCGCCAGCAGCCAAGGATCGGGACAGGAAAATTCACCCCTCCACTTT. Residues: CASSQGSGQENSPLHF.

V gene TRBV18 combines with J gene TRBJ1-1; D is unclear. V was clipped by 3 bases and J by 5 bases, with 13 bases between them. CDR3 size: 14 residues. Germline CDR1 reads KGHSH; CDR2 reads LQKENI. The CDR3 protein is CASSPAEDLTEAFF. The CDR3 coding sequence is TGTGCCAGCTCACCGGCCGAGGATTTAACTGAAGCTTTCTTT.

The CDR3 DNA reads TGTGCCAGCAGGTATCGGGATGGCACTGAAGCTTTCTTT. Protein sequence: CASRYRDGTEAFF. The V and J genes are TRBV7-2 and TRBJ1-1; D unresolved. The CDR3 has 13 amino acids. V lost 6 bases, J lost 4 bases, and 12 bases lay in between. The V gene's germline CDR1 is SGHTA and CDR2 FQGNSA.

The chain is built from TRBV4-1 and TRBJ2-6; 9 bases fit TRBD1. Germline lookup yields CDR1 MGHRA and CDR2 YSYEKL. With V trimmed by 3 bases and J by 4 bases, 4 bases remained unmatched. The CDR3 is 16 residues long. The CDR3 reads CASSHPQGAGANVLTF. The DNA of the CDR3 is TGCGCCAGCAGCCACCCACAGGGGGCCGGGGCCAACGTCCTGACTTTC.

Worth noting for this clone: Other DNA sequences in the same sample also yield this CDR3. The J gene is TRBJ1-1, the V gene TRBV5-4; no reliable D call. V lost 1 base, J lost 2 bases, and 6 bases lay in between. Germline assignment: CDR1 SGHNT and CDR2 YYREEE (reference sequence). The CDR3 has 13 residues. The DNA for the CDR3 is TGTGCCAGCAGCTTGAATAGAAACACTGAAGCTTTCTTT. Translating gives CASSLNRNTEAFF.

The CDR3 is CASSHPLTGSYGYTF. The CDR3 DNA reads as TGCGCCAGCAGCCACCCATTGACAGGGAGCTATGGCTACACCTTC. The V call is TRBV4-1, the J call TRBJ1-2; 7 bases are a match to TRBD1. The germline CDR1 and CDR2 sequences are MGHRA and YSYEKL. This CDR3 has 15 residues. With 3 bases clipped from V and 4 bases from J, the junction kept 8 bases outside the gene matches.